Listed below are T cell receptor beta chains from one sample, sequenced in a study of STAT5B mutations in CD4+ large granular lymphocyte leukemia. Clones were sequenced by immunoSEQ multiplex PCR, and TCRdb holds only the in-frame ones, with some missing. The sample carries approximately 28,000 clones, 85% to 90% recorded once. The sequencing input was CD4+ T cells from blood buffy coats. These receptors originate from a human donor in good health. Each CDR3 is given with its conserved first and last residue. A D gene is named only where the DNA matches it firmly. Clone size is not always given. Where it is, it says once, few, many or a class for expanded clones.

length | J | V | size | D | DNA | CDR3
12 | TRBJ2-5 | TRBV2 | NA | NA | TGTGCCAGCAGGGGAGGGGGCGAGACCCAGTACTTC | CASRGGGETQYF
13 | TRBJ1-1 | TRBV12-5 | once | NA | TGTGCTAGTGGTCCACGGAGAGAAGCTGAAGCTTTCTTT | CASGPRREAEAFF
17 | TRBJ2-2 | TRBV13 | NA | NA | TGTGCCAGCAGCCATAAACTAGGGGGGAATGACGCCGGGGAGCTGTTTTTT | CASSHKLGGNDAGELFF
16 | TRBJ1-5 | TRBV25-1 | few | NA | TGTGCCAGCAGTGGTTTGGGGCAGGGAGGCAATCAGCCCCAGCATTTT | CASSGLGQGGNQPQHF
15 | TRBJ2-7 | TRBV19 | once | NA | TGTGCCAGTAGTCAAGGGGGGACGTCAGCCTACGAGCAGTACTTC | CASSQGGTSAYEQYF
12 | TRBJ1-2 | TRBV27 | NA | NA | TGTGCCAGCGGCAGGCCTTTATATGGCTACACCTTC | CASGRPLYGYTF
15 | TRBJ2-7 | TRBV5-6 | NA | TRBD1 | TGTGCCAGCAGAACATCGACAGGGGACCCCTACGAGCAGTACTTC | CASRTSTGDPYEQYF
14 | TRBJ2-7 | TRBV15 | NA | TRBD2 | TGTGCCACCAGCAGAGATTCTTGGGAGGGAGAGCAGTACTTC | CATSRDSWEGEQYF
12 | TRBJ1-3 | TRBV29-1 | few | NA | TGCAGCGTTGCGACCCTGGGAAACACCATATATTTT | CSVATLGNTIYF
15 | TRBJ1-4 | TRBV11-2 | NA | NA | TGTGCCAGCAGCTTGCATCCCGGGGAGAATGAAAAACTGTTTTTT | CASSLHPGENEKLFF
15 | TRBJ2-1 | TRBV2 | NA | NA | TGTGCCAGCAGTGGGGGCAGTTCTCCTTACAATGAGCAGTTCTTC | CASSGGSSPYNEQFF
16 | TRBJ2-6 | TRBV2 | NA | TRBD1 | TGTGCCAGCAGTCTACAGGGGGTCGCTGGGGCCAACGTCCTGACTTTC | CASSLQGVAGANVLTF
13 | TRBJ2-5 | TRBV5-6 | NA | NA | TGTGCCAGCAGCTTTTCCTGGTGGGAGACCCAGTACTTC | CASSFSWWETQYF
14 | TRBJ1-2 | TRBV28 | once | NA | TGTGCCAGCAGTCCCTCGGCCCTAAGCTATGGCTACACCTTC | CASSPSALSYGYTF
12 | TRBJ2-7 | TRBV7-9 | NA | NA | TGTGCCAGCAGCCTTCTAGGTTGGGAGCAGTACTTC | CASSLLGWEQYF
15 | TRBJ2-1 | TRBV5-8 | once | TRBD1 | TGTGCCAGCAGCTTGCTCGGGACAGGGTACAATGAGCAGTTCTTC | CASSLLGTGYNEQFF
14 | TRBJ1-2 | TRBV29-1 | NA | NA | TGCAGCGTTGAAGGACGACAGGTGGGGTCTGGCTACACCTTC | CSVEGRQVGSGYTF
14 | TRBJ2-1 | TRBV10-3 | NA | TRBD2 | TGTGCCACCCAGACTAGCGGAGGCAAGAATGAGCAGTTCTTC | CATQTSGGKNEQFF
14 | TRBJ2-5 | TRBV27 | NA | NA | TGTGCCAGCAGTTTATTCGGGGGTCAAGAGACCCAGTACTTC | CASSLFGGQETQYF
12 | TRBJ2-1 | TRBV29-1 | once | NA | TGCAGCGTTGGAGACTACGGGAATGAGCAGTTCTTC | CSVGDYGNEQFF
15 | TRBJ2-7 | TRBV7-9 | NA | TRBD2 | TGTGCCAGCAGCCCCCAGCGGGGTATGCCCTACGAGCAGTACTTC | CASSPQRGMPYEQYF
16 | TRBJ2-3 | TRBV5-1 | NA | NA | TGCGCCAGCAGCTTGTTGACGTCCAGCGGCACAGATACGCAGTATTTT | CASSLLTSSGTDTQYF
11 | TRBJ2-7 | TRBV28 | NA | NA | TGTGCCAGCAGTTTTAACAGGGTTTCGTACTTC | CASSFNRVSYF
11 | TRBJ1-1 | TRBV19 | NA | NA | TGTGCCAGTAGGAGAAACACTGAAGCTTTCTTT | CASRRNTEAFF
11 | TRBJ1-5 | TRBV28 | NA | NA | TGTGCCAGCAGTTTGAGGCAGCCCCAGCATTTT | CASSLRQPQHF
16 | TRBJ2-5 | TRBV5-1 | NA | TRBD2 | TGCGCCAGCAGCTTGAACCCTAGCGGGTTGGTCGAGACCCAGTACTTC | CASSLNPSGLVETQYF
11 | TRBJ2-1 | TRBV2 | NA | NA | TGTGCCAGCAGTGAAAACTATGAGCAGTTCTTC | CASSENYEQFF
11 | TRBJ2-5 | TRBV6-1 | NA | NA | TGTGCCAGCAGACAGCAAGAGACCCAGTACTTC | CASRQQETQYF
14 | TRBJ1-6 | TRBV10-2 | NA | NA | TGCGCCAGCAGTGAGCAAGGCCCTAATTCACCCCTCCACTTT | CASSEQGPNSPLHF
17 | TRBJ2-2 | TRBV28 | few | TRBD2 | TGTGCCAGCAGTTTATGGAAACTAGCGGGAGGGCCCGGGGAGCTGTTTTTT | CASSLWKLAGGPGELFF
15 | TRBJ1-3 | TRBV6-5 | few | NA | TGTGCCAGCAGTTACAGCGTATTCTCTGGAAACACCATATATTTT | CASSYSVFSGNTIYF
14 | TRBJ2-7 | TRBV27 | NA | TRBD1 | TGTGCCAGCAGTTCTAGGACAGGGACCTACGAGCAGTACTTC | CASSSRTGTYEQYF
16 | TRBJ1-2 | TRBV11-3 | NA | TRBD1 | TGTGCCAGCAGCTTACGAGATAGGACAGGGGTGACGGGCTACACCTTC | CASSLRDRTGVTGYTF
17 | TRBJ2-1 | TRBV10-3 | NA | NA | TGTGCCATCAGTGAGTCGACAGCCATTAATTCCTACAATGAGCAGTTCTTC | CAISESTAINSYNEQFF
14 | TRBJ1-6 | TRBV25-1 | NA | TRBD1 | TGTGCCAGCAGTCGTCTTACAGGGGATTCACCCCTCCACTTT | CASSRLTGDSPLHF
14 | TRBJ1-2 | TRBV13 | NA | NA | TGTGCCAGCAGCCCCCCCTTACCAGGCGGGGGCTACACCTTC | CASSPPLPGGGYTF
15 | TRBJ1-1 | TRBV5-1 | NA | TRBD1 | TGCGCCAGCAGCTCGCACAGGGGATTCGACACTGAAGCTTTCTTT | CASSSHRGFDTEAFF
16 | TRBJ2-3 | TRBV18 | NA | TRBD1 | TGTGCCAGCTCACCACCGAGGGACAGACTCACAGATACGCAGTATTTT | CASSPPRDRLTDTQYF
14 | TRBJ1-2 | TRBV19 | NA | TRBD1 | TGTGCCAGTAGTACTTACCCGGGAGCAGGGGGCGACACCTTC | CASSTYPGAGGDTF
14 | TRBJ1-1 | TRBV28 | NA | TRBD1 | TGTGCCAGCGTGAGGGACAGTCTTCTCCGGGAAGCTTTCTTT | CASVRDSLLREAFF
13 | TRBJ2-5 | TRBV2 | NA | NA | TGTGCCAGCAGTGAAAATGGGATAGAGACCCAGTACTTC | CASSENGIETQYF
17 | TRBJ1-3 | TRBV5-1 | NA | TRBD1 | TGCGCCAGCAGCCGCTGGACAGGGGGAGGCTCTGGAAACACCATATATTTT | CASSRWTGGGSGNTIYF
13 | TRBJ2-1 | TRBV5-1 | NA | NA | TGCGCCAGCAGCTCGGATATTTGGGATGAGCAGTTCTTC | CASSSDIWDEQFF
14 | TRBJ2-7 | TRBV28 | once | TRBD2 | TGTGCCAGCAGTTTACGCGGGAGATTGTCCGAGCAGTACTTC | CASSLRGRLSEQYF
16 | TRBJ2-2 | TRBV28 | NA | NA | TGTGCCAGCAGTTCTCCCGCGACTGCGAACACCGGGGAGCTGTTTTTT | CASSSPATANTGELFF
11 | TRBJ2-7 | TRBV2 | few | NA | TGTGCCAGCAGGGATCAAGGCGAGCAGTACTTC | CASRDQGEQYF
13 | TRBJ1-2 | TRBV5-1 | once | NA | TGCGCCAGCAGCTCTACGACAGGCGGGGGCTACACCTTC | CASSSTTGGGYTF
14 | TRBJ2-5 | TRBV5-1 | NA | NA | TGCGCCAGCAGCGTCAGGGTGAGAGGGGAGACCCAGTACTTC | CASSVRVRGETQYF
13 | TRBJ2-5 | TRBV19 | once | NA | TGTGCCAGTAGTGAGGGCAGCGGTGAGACCCAGTACTTC | CASSEGSGETQYF
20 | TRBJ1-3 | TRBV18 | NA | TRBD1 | TGTGCCAGCTCACCACTATGGCCCCCTGGACAGGGCTTTTTTGGAAACACCATATATTTT | CASSPLWPPGQGFFGNTIYF
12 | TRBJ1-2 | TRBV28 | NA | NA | TGTGCCAGCAGTTTGCAGGGCTATGGCTACACCTTC | CASSLQGYGYTF
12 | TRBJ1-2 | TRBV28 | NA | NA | TGTGCCAGCAGACAGAGAGGAGGCGGCTACACCTTC | CASRQRGGGYTF
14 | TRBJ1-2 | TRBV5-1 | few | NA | TGCGCCAGCAGTCCCGGGACGGAAGACTATGGCTACACCTTC | CASSPGTEDYGYTF